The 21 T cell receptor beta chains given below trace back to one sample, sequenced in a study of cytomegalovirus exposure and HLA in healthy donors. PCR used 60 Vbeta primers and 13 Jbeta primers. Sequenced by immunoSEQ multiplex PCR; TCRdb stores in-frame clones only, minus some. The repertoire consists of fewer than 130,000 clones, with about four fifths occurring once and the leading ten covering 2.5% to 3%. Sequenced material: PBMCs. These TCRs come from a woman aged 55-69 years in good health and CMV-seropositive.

In nucleotides, the CDR3 is TGTGCCAGCAGTGACCCCGAGACAGGGTATTATATCAATGAAAAACTGTTTTTT. This gives the protein CASSDPETGYYINEKLFF. V gene TRBV2 combines with J gene TRBJ1-4; 7 bases agree with TRBD1. CDR3 length: 18 residues. Per the germline V gene, CDR1 is SNHLY and CDR2 is FYNNEI. Trimming took 3 bases from V and 5 from J; bases not matched to a gene: 15. Full variable domain (rest looked up from reference TRBV2 and TRBJ1-4): EPEVTQTPSHQVTQMGQEVILRCVPISNHLYFYWYRQILGQKVEFLVSFYNNEISEKSEIFDDQFSVERPDGSNFTLKIRSTKLEDSAMYFCASSDPETGYYINEKLFFGSGTQLSVL.

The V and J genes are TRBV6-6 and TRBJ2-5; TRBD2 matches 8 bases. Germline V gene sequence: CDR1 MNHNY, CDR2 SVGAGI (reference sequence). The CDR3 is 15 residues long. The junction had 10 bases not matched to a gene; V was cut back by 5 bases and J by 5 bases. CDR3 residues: CASSTGTSPTETQYF. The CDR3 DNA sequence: TGTGCCAGCAGTACAGGGACTAGTCCTACGGAGACCCAGTACTTC.

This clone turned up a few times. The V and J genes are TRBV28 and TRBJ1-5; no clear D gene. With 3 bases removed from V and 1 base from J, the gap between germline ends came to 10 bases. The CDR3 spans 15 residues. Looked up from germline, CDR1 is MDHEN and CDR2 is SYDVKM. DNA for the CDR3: TGTGCCAGCAGTTTTCGGTCCTTAAGCAATCAGCCCCAGCATTTT. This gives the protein CASSFRSLSNQPQHF.

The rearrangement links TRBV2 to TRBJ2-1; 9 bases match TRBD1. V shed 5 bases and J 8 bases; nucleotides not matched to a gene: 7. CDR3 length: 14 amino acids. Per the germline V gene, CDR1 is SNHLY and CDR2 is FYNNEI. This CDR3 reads CASSNGQGRDEQFF. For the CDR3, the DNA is TGTGCCAGCAGTAACGGACAGGGGCGGGATGAGCAGTTCTTC.

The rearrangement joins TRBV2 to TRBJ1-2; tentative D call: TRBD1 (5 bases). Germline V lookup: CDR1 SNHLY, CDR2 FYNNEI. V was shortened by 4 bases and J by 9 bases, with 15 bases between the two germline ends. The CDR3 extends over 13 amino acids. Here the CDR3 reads CASSGPGGGRYTF. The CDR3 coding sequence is TGTGCCAGCAGTGGCCCGGGCGGGGGACGCTACACCTTC.

The CDR3 is CASSLIGSSDTQYF. As DNA, the CDR3 is TGTGCCAGCAGCTTAATTGGGAGCTCAGATACGCAGTATTTT. The V and J genes are TRBV7-3 and TRBJ2-3; D possibly corresponds to TRBD2 (5 bases). The CDR3 is 14 residues long. The V end lost 1 base, the J end lost 4 bases, and 9 bases lay between the germline ends. Germline V gene lookup returns CDR1 SGHTA and CDR2 FQGTGA.

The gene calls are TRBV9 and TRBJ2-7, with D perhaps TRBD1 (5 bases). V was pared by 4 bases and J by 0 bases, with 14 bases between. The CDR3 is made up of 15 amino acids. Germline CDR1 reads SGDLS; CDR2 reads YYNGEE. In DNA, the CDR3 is TGTGCCAGCAGCCCCAGGCAGGGCACCTCCTACGAGCAGTACTTC. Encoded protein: CASSPRQGTSYEQYF.

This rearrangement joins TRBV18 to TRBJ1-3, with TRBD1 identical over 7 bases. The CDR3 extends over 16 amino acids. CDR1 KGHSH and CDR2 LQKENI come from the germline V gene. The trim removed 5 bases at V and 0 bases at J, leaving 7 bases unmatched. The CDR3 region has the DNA TGTGCCAGCTCATCGGGACAGTCGAGCTCTGGAAACACCATATATTTT. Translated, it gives CASSSGQSSSGNTIYF.

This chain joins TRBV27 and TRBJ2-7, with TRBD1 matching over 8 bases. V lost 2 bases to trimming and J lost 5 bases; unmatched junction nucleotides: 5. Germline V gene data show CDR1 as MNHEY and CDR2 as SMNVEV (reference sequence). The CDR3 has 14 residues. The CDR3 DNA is TGTGCCAGCAGTTTACAGGGGGCGGTGGACGAGCAGTACTTC. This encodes CASSLQGAVDEQYF.

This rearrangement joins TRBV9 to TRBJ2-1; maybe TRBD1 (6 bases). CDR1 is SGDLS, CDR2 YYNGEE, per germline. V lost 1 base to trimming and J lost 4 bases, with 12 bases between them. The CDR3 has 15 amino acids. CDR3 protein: CASSVRGGTYNEQFF. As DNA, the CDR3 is TGTGCCAGCAGCGTAAGAGGGGGAACATACAATGAGCAGTTCTTC.

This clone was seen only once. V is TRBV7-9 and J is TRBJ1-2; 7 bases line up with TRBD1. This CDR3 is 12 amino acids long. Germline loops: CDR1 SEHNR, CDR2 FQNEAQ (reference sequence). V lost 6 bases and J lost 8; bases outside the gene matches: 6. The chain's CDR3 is CASRPTGPGYTF. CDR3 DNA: TGTGCCAGCAGACCGACAGGGCCGGGCTACACCTTC.

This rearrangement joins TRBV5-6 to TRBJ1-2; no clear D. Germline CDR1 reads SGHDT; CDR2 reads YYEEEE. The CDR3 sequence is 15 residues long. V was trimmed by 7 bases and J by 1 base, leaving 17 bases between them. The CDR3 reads CASLISMAINYGYTF. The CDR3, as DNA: TGTGCCAGCCTCATCTCCATGGCCATTAACTATGGCTACACCTTC.

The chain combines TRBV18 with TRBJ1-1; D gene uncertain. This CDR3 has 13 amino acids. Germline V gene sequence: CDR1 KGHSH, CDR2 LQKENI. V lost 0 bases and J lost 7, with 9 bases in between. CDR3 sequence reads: CASSPPNADEAFF. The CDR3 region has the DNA TGTGCCAGCTCACCACCGAATGCGGATGAAGCTTTCTTT.

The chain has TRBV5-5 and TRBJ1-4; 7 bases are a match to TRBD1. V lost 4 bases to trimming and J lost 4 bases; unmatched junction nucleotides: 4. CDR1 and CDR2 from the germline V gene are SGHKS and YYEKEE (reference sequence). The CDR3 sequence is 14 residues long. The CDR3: CASSLGQLNEKLFF. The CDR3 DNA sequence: TGTGCCAGCAGCCTGGGACAGCTTAATGAAAAACTGTTTTTT. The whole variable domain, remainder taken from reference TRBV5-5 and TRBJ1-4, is DAGVTQSPTHLIKTRGQQVTLRCSPISGHKSVSWYQQVLGQGPQFIFQYYEKEERGRGNFPDRFSARQFPNYSSELNVNALLLGDSALYLCASSLGQLNEKLFFGSGTQLSVL.

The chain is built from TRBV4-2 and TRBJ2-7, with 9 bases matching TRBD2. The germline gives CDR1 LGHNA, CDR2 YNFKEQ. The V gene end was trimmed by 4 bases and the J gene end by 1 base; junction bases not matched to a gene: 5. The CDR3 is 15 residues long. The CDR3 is CASSRRLAASYEQYF. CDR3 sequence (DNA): TGTGCCAGCAGCCGCAGACTAGCGGCGTCCTACGAGCAGTACTTC.

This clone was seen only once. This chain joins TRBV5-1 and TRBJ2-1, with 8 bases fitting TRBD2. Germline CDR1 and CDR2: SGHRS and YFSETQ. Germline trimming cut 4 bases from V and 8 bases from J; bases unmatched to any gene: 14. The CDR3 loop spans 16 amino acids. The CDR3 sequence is CASSPDLQREIYEQFF. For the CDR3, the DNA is TGCGCCAGCAGCCCGGATCTGCAGCGGGAGATATATGAGCAGTTCTTC.

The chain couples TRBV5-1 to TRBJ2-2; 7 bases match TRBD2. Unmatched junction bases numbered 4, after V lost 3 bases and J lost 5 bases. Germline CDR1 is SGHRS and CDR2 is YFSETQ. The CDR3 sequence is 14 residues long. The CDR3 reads CASSSAGITGELFF. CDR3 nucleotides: TGCGCCAGCAGCTCAGCGGGAATAACCGGGGAGCTGTTTTTT.

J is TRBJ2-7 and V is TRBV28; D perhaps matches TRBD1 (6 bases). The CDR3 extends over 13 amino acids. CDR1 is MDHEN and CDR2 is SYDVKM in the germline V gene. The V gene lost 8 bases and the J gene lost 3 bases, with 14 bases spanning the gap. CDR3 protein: CASRGQRLYEQYF. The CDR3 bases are TGTGCCAGCCGAGGACAGAGACTCTACGAGCAGTACTTC.

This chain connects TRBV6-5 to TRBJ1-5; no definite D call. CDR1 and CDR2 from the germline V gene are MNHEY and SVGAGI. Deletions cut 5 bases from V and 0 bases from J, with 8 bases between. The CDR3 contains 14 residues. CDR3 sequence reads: CASSESFSNQPQHF. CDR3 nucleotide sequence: TGTGCCAGCAGTGAAAGCTTTAGCAATCAGCCCCAGCATTTT.

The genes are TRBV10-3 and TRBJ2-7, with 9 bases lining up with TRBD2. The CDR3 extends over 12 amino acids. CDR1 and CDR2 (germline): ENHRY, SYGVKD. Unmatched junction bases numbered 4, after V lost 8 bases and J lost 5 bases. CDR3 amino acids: CAILRGGDEQYF. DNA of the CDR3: TGTGCCATCTTGCGGGGGGGGGACGAGCAGTACTTC.

The CDR3, as DNA: TGTGCCAGCAGCTTAGGGACTAGCGGGAGGGCCGTGAATGAGCAGTTCTTC. This encodes CASSLGTSGRAVNEQFF. This chain connects TRBV11-2 to TRBJ2-1; TRBD2 matches at 15 bases. Looked up from germline, CDR1 is SGHAT and CDR2 is FQNNGV. CDR3 length equals 17 residues. The ends lost 1 base at V and 7 bases at J; junction bases unmatched: 5.